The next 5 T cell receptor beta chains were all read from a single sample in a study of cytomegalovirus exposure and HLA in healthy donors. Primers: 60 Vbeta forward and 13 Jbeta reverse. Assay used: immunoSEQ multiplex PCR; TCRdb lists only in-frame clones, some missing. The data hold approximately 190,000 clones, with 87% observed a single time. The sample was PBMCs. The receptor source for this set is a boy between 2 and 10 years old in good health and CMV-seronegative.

The CDR3 DNA sequence: TGTGCCAGCAGCAAACCGGGACTAGCGGATAGCTCCTACGAGCAGTACTTC. Protein product: CASSKPGLADSSYEQYF. The V call is TRBV7-2, the J call TRBJ2-7; TRBD2 agrees at 11 bases. The V gene's germline CDR1 is SGHTA and CDR2 FQGNSA. The CDR3 runs to 17 residues. V shed 5 bases and J 0 bases; nucleotides not matched to a gene: 9.

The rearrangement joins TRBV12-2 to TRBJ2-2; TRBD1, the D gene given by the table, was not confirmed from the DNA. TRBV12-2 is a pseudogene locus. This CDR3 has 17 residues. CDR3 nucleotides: TGTGCAAGTCGCCGAAACCGGGACAGGGGGCACGACGGGGAGCTGTTTTTT. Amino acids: CASRRNRDRGHDGELFF.

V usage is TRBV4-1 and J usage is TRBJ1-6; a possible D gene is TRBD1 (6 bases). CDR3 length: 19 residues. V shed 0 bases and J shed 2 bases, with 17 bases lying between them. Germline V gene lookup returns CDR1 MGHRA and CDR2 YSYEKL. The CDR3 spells CASSQDVGRGRTYNSPLHF. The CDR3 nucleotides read TGCGCCAGCAGCCAAGATGTGGGCAGGGGAAGAACCTATAATTCACCCCTCCACTTT.

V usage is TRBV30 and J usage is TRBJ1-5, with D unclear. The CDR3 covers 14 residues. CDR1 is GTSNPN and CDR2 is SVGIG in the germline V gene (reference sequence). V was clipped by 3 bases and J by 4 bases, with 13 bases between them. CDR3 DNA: TGTGCCTGGAGCCGGAGAGCACGGAATCAGCCCCAGCATTTT. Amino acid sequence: CAWSRRARNQPQHF.

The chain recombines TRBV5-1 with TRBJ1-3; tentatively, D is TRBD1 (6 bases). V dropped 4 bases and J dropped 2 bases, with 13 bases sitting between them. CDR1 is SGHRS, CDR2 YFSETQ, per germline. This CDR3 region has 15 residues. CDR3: CASSGGTGPGNTIYF. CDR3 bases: TGCGCCAGCAGCGGGGGCACAGGGCCTGGAAACACCATATATTTT.